This T cell receptor beta chain was captured in a study of radiotherapy plus CTLA-4 blockade in lung cancer. Whole-study findings and limits: Dynamics of early blood T cell clones, together with interferon-beta, were reportedly the best predictors of response.

This CDR3 is built from 13 residues. CDR1 and CDR2 from the germline V gene are GTSNPN and SVGIG (reference sequence). Unmatched junction bases numbered 5, after V lost 5 bases and J lost 4 bases. Repertoires were generated with immunoSEQ multiplex PCR, while TCRdb's copy carries only in-frame clones and drops some. Altogether some 92,000 clones are present, around four fifths being singletons, with the ten largest covering 3% to 4%. Note on this clone: The antigen is unknown.

This sample comprised peripheral blood, obtained from a patient treated with radiotherapy plus ipilimumab. The clonotype was recovered from a human donor with non-small cell lung cancer who had a partial response to radiotherapy plus ipilimumab. This rearrangement joins TRBV30 to TRBJ2-7; TRBD1 aligns across 10 bases. This CDR3 reads CAWGAGQGYEQYF. CDR3 sequence (DNA): TGTGCCTGGGGGGCGGGACAGGGGTACGAGCAGTACTTC.